This T cell receptor beta chain was captured by sequencing in a study of T cells in Graves' hyperthyroidism and ophthalmopathy. Study results and limitations: Among thyroid clonotypes expanded above 0.001, most also appeared in blood.

Amplification of TCR beta CDR3 regions used RNA as the template. RT-PCR in the first round (using the HTBI primer set) targeted the TCR CDR3. TCRdb itself ran the multiplex PCR reads through MiXCR, one entry per CDR3 protein. Of a few hundred thousand distinct CDR3 sequences in the sample, roughly 13% were seen once. The CDR3 has 15 amino acids. Trimming cost V 5 bases and J 8 bases, with 21 bases left between them. CDR1 and CDR2 (germline): SGHAT, FQNNGV. This clonotype was found many times. Its antigen remains unknown. The receptor was isolated from a woman aged 18-29 years with Graves' hyperthyroidism. Source material: blood. This chain connects TRBV11-2 to TRBJ1-2; D remains unclear. CDR3 sequence (DNA): TGTGCCAGCAGCCTCGAACCCGGGTCACTTGGCGGCTACACCTTC. It translates to CASSLEPGSLGGYTF.